The 5 T cell receptor beta chains listed next were all sequenced from one sample in a study of neurological immune-mediated disorders. TCRdb reprocessed the 5' RACE reads via MiXCR and lists one record per CDR3 protein. The repertoire holds some 50,000 distinct CDR3 sequences, more than 20% seen once, with more than 20% in the top ten. Sequencing was carried out using PBMCs. The receptors were sampled from a woman in her 70s in good health.

This clonotype was observed at least ten times. The chain links TRBV6-5 to TRBJ1-1, with D unresolved. This CDR3 contains 15 residues. V was trimmed by 2 bases and J by 0 bases, leaving 10 bases between them. The germline gives CDR1 MNHEY, CDR2 SVGAGI. The DNA of the CDR3 is TGTGCCAGCAGTTACAGTGCGAATATGAACACTGAAGCTTTCTTT. It is translated as CASSYSANMNTEAFF.

This clonotype appeared many times. The chain has TRBV4-3 and TRBJ2-1, with a tentative D call TRBD1 (6 bases). The germline V and J ends were trimmed by 4 bases and 7 bases, with 20 bases remaining between them. This CDR3 comprises 16 residues. The germline V gene has CDR1 LGHNA and CDR2 YSLEER. DNA of the CDR3: TGCGCCAGCAGCCCTCCCGAATCTAGAGGGGGAAATGAGCAGTTCTTC. It encodes CASSPPESRGGNEQFF.

Comment on this clonotype: A much larger clone lies a single base off, so this may be a read error. The chain combines TRBV20-1 with TRBJ1-1; no definite D call. Germline CDR1 reads DFQATT; CDR2 reads SNEGSKA (reference sequence). The CDR3 totals 12 residues. CDR3 DNA: TGCAGTTCTAGAAGGCGAACGACTGAAGCTTTCTTT. This gives the protein CSSRRRTTEAFF.

This clonotype was observed at least ten times. The CDR3: CASSLGGPGPGYGYTF. The CDR3 coding sequence is TGCGCCAGCAGCTTAGGGGGACCGGGTCCAGGGTATGGCTACACCTTC. The chain employs TRBV5-1 and TRBJ1-2; possible D gene TRBD1, 6 bases. Looked up from germline, CDR1 is SGHRS and CDR2 is YFSETQ. The CDR3 extends over 16 amino acids. V lost 2 bases and J 5 bases, leaving 19 bases between the germline ends.

CDR3 DNA sequence: TGCGCCAGCAGCCCCGGGACAGGGAAAGAAAAACTGTTTTTT. Its translation is CASSPGTGKEKLFF. The V call is TRBV5-1, the J call TRBJ1-4; 9 bases agree with TRBD1. The CDR3 is 14 amino acids. Per germline, CDR1 SGHRS and CDR2 YFSETQ. After removal of 4 bases from V and 8 bases from J, the junction contained 6 bases not matched to a gene.